This T cell receptor (beta chain) emerged from a study of cytomegalovirus exposure and HLA in healthy donors. Study information: Earlier work reported roughly 120 million unique TCR beta sequences from about 180 million T cells.

Points on this clone: The antigen is unknown.

Trimming left V 3 bases short and J 5 bases short, with 16 bases between. This CDR3 region has 15 residues. Germline CDR1 reads WNHNN; CDR2 reads SYGVQD (reference sequence). PCR was performed using 60 Vbeta and 13 Jbeta primers. Clones were sequenced by immunoSEQ multiplex PCR, and TCRdb holds only the in-frame ones, with some missing. The sample yields 150,000 to 180,000 clones, about 80% seen once. General study findings and limits: Investigators reported under 200 TCR beta chains as tied to cytomegalovirus.

The source of this sequence is a man aged 25-45 years in good health and CMV-seropositive. The sequenced sample was PBMCs. This chain connects TRBV10-1 to TRBJ2-5; D is possibly TRBD2 (7 bases). This CDR3 reads CASSDGGRGVETQYF. The CDR3 region has the DNA TGCGCCAGCAGTGACGGGGGGCGAGGCGTGGAGACCCAGTACTTC.